These 10 T cell receptor beta chains share one sample of origin, sequenced in a study of monozygotic twins with inflammatory bowel disease. TCRdb derives one entry per CDR3 protein from the 5' RACE reads, leaving out DNA. Listed are over 110,000 distinct CDR3 sequences; 2% to 2.5% falls within the top ten. The sequenced sample consisted of blood. These receptors all stem from a human donor with ulcerative colitis or Crohn's disease, or a healthy co-twin of an affected twin (not recorded which).

The chain joins TRBV7-2 to TRBJ2-5; TCRdb proposes TRBD2, but this gene call is untestable without DNA. The length of the CDR3 is 15 residues. Per the germline V gene, CDR1 is SGHTA and CDR2 is FQGNSA. The chain's CDR3 is CASSASTGLGETQYF.

This chain links TRBV5-5 with TRBJ1-6. This CDR3 comprises 16 residues. Germline assignment: CDR1 SGHKS and CDR2 YYEKEE (reference sequence). CDR3 sequence: CASSGNYGSYNSPLHF.

The genes are TRBV4-2 and TRBJ2-3; TCRdb picks TRBD2, but there is no DNA to check that call. This CDR3 has 16 residues. Germline lookup yields CDR1 LGHNA and CDR2 YNFKEQ. The CDR3 is CASSMSPGLGTDTQYF.

This rearrangement joins TRBV5-1 to TRBJ1-1; the D gene TCRdb calls, TRBD1, cannot be checked with no DNA. CDR1 and CDR2 (germline): SGHRS, YFSETQ. The CDR3 extends over 16 amino acids. CDR3 sequence: CASSLDPGTANTEAFF.

The V and J genes are TRBV7-2 and TRBJ2-2; absent DNA, TCRdb's TRBD1 call cannot be checked. The V gene's germline CDR1 is SGHTA and CDR2 FQGNSA. This CDR3 region has 13 residues. Here the CDR3 reads CASSPPGTGELFF.

The CDR3 loop reads CASSSILYGSGGAKVSYNEQFF. The chain joins TRBV7-1 to TRBJ2-1; lacking DNA, the TRBD2 call made by TCRdb goes unchecked. TRBV7-1 counts as an open reading frame of uncertain function. The CDR3 consists of 22 residues.

This chain links TRBV20-1 with TRBJ2-1; TCRdb designates TRBD1, a call that cannot be tested without DNA. The V gene's germline CDR1 is DFQATT and CDR2 SNEGSKA (reference sequence). The CDR3 is made up of 13 amino acids. The CDR3 sequence is CSATGDGYNEQFF.

The chain is built from TRBV11-3 and TRBJ2-1; TCRdb indicates TRBD2, and absent DNA this call remains unverified. Germline V gene lookup returns CDR1 SGHNT and CDR2 YENEEA. There are 19 residues in the CDR3. The CDR3 sequence is CASTPPGLAGGSSYNEQFF. The full variable domain, in which reference TRBV11-3 and TRBJ2-1 provide the parts outside the CDR3, is EAGVVQSPRYKIIEKKQPVAFWCNPISGHNTLYWYLQNLGQGPELLIRYENEEAVDDSQLPKDRFSAERLKGVDSTLKIQPAELGDSAVYLCASTPPGLAGGSSYNEQFFGPGTRLTVL.

The chain has TRBV11-1 and TRBJ2-3; TCRdb calls TRBD2, which cannot be checked without DNA. The germline gives CDR1 SGHAT, CDR2 FQDESV (reference sequence). CDR3 size: 16 residues. CDR3: CASSRGLAGSTDTQYF.

This chain uses TRBV12-3 or TRBV12-4 with TRBJ2-1; TCRdb's D call, TRBD1, is unchecked because there is no DNA. This CDR3 is built from 15 residues. This CDR3 is CASILGAGGYNEQFF.